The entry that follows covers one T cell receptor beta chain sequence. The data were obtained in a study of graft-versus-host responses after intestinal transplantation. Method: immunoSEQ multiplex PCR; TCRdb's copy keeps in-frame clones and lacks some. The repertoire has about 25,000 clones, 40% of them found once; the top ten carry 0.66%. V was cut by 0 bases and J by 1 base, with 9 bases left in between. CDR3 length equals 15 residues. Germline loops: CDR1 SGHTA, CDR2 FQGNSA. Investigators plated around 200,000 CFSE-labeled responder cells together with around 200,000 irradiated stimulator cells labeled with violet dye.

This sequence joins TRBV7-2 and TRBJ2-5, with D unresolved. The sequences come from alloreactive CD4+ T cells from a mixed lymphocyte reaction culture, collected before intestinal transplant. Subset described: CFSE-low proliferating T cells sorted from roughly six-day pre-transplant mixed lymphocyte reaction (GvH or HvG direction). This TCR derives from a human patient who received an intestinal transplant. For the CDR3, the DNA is TGTGCCAGCAGCTTAGCGATTGGCTTCCAAGAGACCCAGTACTTC. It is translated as CASSLAIGFQETQYF.